This T cell receptor beta chain was profiled in a study of human T cells and chemical hapten exposure. Germline V gene data show CDR1 as DFQATT and CDR2 as SNEGSKA (reference sequence). The CDR3 contains 15 residues. Trimming removed 5 bases at V and 1 base at J, with 16 bases between. Noted time point: patch test 1, 2 weeks after DPC sensitization. Treatment defined: therapeutic diphenylcyclopropenone sensitization with weekly scalp DPC. Only a few counts were recorded for this clonotype. Via MiXCR, TCRdb re-called the RACE reads, giving one row per CDR3 protein. Of some 49,000 distinct CDR3 sequences listed, around 9% were seen once; the top ten hold less than 5%.

The sequences come from whole blood, collected in connection with sensitization to the hapten diphenylcyclopropenone (DPC). This chain uses TRBV20-1 with TRBJ2-3; D gene ambiguous. The clonotype originates from a woman in her forties or fifties with alopecia areata. Some clones in this sample may be carry-over from other donors' samples. The CDR3 loop is CSAQEMRGGTDTQYF. CDR3 in DNA: TGCAGTGCTCAAGAGATGAGAGGCGGCACAGATACGCAGTATTTT.